This T cell receptor beta chain derives from a study of blood T cell repertoires in COVID-19. Across the study: Samples taken during acute and convalescent COVID-19 were collected in the United States, Italy and Spain.

In the source study's methods: The assay estimated nucleated cells by amplifying reference gene primers. Data came from immunoSEQ multiplex PCR; TCRdb stores just in-frame clones and leaves some out. The V and J calls and clone size were taken over from that table, and D and trimming were inferred from the DNA. The sample has 250,000 to 300,000 clones, approximately 79% seen once. The CDR3 extends over 17 amino acids. Germline V gene sequence: CDR1 SGDLS, CDR2 YYNGEE. The V end lost 2 bases, the J end lost 1 base, and 16 bases lay between the germline ends. The specimen sequenced was PBMCs or T cells enriched from blood (not recorded which). The sequence came from a young man with acute COVID-19. This chain uses TRBV9 with TRBJ2-1; D possibly corresponds to TRBD1 (6 bases). Written as DNA, the CDR3 is TGTGCCAGCAGCGTCGGTCGTACAGGGTTATCCTACAATGAGCAGTTCTTC. Protein product: CASSVGRTGLSYNEQFF.